This TCR beta chain is from a study of blood T cell repertoires in COVID-19. Overall study: The cDNA or gDNA used as material had been derived from T cells, B-cell-depleted T cells, or PBMCs.

The protocol was immunoSEQ multiplex PCR, while the TCRdb copy is restricted to in-frame clones and leaves out a portion. Of approximately 13,000 clones listed, around nine tenths are singletons. Germline V gene lookup returns CDR1 MGHRA and CDR2 YSYEKL. The CDR3 has 14 amino acids. V was pared by 5 bases and J by 2 bases, with 13 bases between. This TCR was recovered from a human donor with active COVID-19. The donor label of this sample is uncertain. The sequenced material came from peripheral blood. The rearrangement links TRBV4-1 to TRBJ2-7, with a possible D match to TRBD1 (5 bases). The CDR3 loop reads CASSLQVETYEQYF. The CDR3, as DNA: TGCGCCAGCAGCTTACAGGTTGAGACCTACGAGCAGTACTTC.